This TCR beta chain originates from a study of neurological immune-mediated disorders. Documented time point: longitudinal time-point 2. This CDR3 spans 13 amino acids. Germline V gene data show CDR1 as KGHSH and CDR2 as LQKENI. Germline trimming cut 1 base from V and 11 bases from J; bases unmatched to any gene: 6. Via MiXCR, TCRdb re-called the 5' RACE reads, giving one row per CDR3 protein. The sample holds some 50,000 distinct CDR3 sequences, around 13% seen once. The chain recombines TRBV18 with TRBJ1-1; 8 nucleotides align to TRBD1. The TCR originated in a male donor with HTLV-1-associated myelopathy (HAM/TSP). The material sequenced was PBMCs. The DNA of the CDR3 is TGTGCCAGCTCACCACGCTCGGACAGGGCCGCTTTCTTT. Translating it yields CASSPRSDRAAFF.